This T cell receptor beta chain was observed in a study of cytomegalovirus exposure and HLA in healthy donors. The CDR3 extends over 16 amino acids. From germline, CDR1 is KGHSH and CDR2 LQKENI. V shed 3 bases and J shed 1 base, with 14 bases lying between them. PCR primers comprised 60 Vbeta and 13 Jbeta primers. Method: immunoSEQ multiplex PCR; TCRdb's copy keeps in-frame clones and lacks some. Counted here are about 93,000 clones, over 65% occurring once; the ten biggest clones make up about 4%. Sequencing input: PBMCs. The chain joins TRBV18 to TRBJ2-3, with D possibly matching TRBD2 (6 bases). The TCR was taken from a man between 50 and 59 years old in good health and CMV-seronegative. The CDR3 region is CASSPQRATGTDTQYF. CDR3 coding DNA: TGTGCCAGCTCACCCCAGCGGGCGACGGGCACAGATACGCAGTATTTT.